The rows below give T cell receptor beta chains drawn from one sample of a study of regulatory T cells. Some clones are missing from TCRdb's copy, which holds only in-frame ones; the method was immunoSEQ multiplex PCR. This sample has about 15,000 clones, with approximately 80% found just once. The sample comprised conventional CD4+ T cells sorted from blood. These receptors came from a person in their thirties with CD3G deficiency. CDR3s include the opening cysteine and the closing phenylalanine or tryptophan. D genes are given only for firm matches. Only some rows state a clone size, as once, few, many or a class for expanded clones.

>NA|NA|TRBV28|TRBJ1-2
TGTGCCAGCAGTTTAGGGGGGAACTATGGCTACACCTTC
CASSLGGNYGYTF
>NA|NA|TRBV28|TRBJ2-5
TGTGCCAGCAGCCCTTCCTTAGGGAGAGAGACCCAGTACTTC
CASSPSLGRETQYF
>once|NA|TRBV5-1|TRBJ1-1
TGCGCCAGCAGCTTGCGGTCGGACGGGAACACTGAAGCTTTCTTT
CASSLRSDGNTEAFF
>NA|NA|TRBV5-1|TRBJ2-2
TGCGCCAGCAGCTTGGGATCAGGGATGAACACCGGGGAGCTGTTTTTT
CASSLGSGMNTGELFF
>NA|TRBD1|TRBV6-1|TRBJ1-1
TGTGCCAGCAGCGAATGGGACAGAGTGCGAACTGAAGCTTTCTTT
CASSEWDRVRTEAFF
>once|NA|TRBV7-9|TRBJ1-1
TGTGCCAGCGCGATTAGCACTGAAGCTTTCTTT
CASAISTEAFF
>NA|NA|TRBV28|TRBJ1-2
TGTGCCAGCTGGCAGGACTATGGCTACACCTTC
CASWQDYGYTF
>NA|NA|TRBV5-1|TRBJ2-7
TGCGCCAGCAGCTTGTTCGCTGGTGGGCGGCAGAACGAGCAGTACTTC
CASSLFAGGRQNEQYF
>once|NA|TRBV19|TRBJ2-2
TGTGCCAGTAGTAACCTACAGGGACCACCTAACACCGGGGAGCTGTTTTTT
CASSNLQGPPNTGELFF
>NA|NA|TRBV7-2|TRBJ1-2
TGTGCCAGCAGCTTAGAACCAGGGACTCGCATCGGCTATGGCTACACCTTC
CASSLEPGTRIGYGYTF
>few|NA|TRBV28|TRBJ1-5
TGTGCCAGCACCCCAGGGGTGGTCAGGCAGCCCCAGCATTTT
CASTPGVVRQPQHF
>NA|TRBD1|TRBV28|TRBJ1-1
TGTGCCAGCAGTTTACCGACAGGGACGAACACTGAAGCTTTCTTT
CASSLPTGTNTEAFF
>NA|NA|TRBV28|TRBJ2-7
TGTGCCAGCAGTCGGATAGTGGGAGAGCAGTACTTC
CASSRIVGEQYF
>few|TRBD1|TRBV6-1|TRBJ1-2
TGTGCCAGCAGTGAAGACGACAGGGGCTATGGCTACACCTTC
CASSEDDRGYGYTF
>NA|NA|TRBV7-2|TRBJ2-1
TGTGCCAGCAGCTTAGCGACGGGGCGCGGTGATGAGCAGTTCTTC
CASSLATGRGDEQFF
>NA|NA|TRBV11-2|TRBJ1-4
TGTGCCAGCAGCTTAGAGGGGACAACTAATGAAAAACTGTTTTTT
CASSLEGTTNEKLFF
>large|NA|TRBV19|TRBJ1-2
TGTGCCAGTACCCCTCGAGGAGCAGGCTATGGCTACACCTTC
CASTPRGAGYGYTF
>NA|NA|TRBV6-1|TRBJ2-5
TGTGCCAGCAGTGAGCAAGAGACCCAGTACTTC
CASSEQETQYF
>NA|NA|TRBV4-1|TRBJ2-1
TGCGCCAGCAGCCAAGATGGAGGCGGGGTAAAGCAGTTCTTC
CASSQDGGGVKQFF
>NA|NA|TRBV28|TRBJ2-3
TGTGCCAGCAGTCCCCCCCCCGGTAGTGGGGCAGGGATAGCAGATACGCAGTATTTT
CASSPPPGSGAGIADTQYF
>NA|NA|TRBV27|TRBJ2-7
TGTGCCAGCAGTTTACAGGGGTCCGCCAAGCAGTACTTC
CASSLQGSAKQYF
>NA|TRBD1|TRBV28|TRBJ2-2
TGTGCCAGCAGTTATCGGACAGGGGCCGGGGAGCTGTTTTTT
CASSYRTGAGELFF
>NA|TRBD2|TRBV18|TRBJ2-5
TGTGCCAGCTCACCTAGGACTAGCGGAAAAGAGACCCAGTACTTC
CASSPRTSGKETQYF
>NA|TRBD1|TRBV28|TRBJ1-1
TGTGCCAGCAGTGGTCTTGGACAGGGGATGAACACTGAAGCTTTCTTT
CASSGLGQGMNTEAFF
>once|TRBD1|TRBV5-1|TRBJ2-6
TGCGCCAGCAGCTCACAGGGGGCGCATGGGGCCAACGTCCTGACTTTC
CASSSQGAHGANVLTF
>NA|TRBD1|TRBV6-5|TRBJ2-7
TGTGCCAGCAGGTTGACAGGGGATACGGTCTACGAGCAGTACTTC
CASRLTGDTVYEQYF
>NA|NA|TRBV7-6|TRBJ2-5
TGTGCCAGCAGCTTAGCCGGACACCGACAAGAGACCCAGTACTTC
CASSLAGHRQETQYF
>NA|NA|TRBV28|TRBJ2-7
TGTGCCAGCAGTTCGCCGACGGGGAAAGCCTACGAGCAGTACTTC
CASSSPTGKAYEQYF
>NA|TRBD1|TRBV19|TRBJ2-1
TGTGCCAGTAGTATCATACAGGGGTCGCAGTTCTTC
CASSIIQGSQFF
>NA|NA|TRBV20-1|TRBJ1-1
TGCAGTGCTACTCAGGGCACTGAAGCTTTCTTT
CSATQGTEAFF
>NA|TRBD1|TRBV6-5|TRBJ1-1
TGTGCCAGCCATCGTACAGGGGCTGAAGCTTTCTTT
CASHRTGAEAFF
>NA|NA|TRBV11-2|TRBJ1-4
TGTGCCAGCAGCTCAGAAGGGGGTGCTTGGGGAAAACTGTTTTTT
CASSSEGGAWGKLFF
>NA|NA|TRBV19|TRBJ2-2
TGTGCCAGTAGTCTTAGGACTATGGCGGGACGCACCGGGGAGCTGTTTTTT
CASSLRTMAGRTGELFF
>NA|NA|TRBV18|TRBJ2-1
TGTGCCAGCTCATCGAAACCCGACAATGAGCAGTTCTTC
CASSSKPDNEQFF
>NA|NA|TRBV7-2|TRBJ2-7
TGTGCCAGCAGCTTAGATCCCCTGGAGCAGTACTTC
CASSLDPLEQYF
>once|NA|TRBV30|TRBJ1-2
TGTGCCTGGAGGTCCACTAGAGATGGCTACACCTTC
CAWRSTRDGYTF
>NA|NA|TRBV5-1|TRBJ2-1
TGCGCCAGCAGCTTGTGGGGGAACAATGAGCAGTTCTTC
CASSLWGNNEQFF
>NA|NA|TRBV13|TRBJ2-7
TGTGCCAGCAGTCGCGGACCAGCCTACGAGCAGTACTTC
CASSRGPAYEQYF
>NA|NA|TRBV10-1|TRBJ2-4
TGCGCCAGTGGGACGGGAAAGGACTTC
CASGTGKDF
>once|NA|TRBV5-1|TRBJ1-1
TGCGCCAGCAGCTTGGCCAAGAGGGGCACTGAAGCTTTCTTT
CASSLAKRGTEAFF
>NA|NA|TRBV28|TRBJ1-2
TGTGCCAGCAGTTTCGCCGGGATGGAGTTGAACTATGGCTACACCTTC
CASSFAGMELNYGYTF
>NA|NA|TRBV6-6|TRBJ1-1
TGTGCCAGCAGTACAGGAGCCGGGACTGAAGCTTTCTTT
CASSTGAGTEAFF
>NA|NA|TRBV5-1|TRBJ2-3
TGCGCCAGCAGCTTGGAGAGGATAGGGACGGGCGATACGCAGTATTTT
CASSLERIGTGDTQYF
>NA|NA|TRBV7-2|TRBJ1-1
TGTGCCAGCAGCATGACAGCTAGAGTTGAGGCTTTCTTT
CASSMTARVEAFF
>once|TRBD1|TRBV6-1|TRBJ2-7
TGTGCCAGCAACCTCGGGACAGGTACCTACGAGCAGTACTTC
CASNLGTGTYEQYF
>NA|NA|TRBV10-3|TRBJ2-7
TGTGCCATCAGTCGGGCCGTCTACGAGCAGTACTTC
CAISRAVYEQYF
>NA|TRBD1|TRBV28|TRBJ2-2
TGTGCCAGCAGTTTTCACACAGGGGGTGGAAGCGGGGAGCTGTTTTTT
CASSFHTGGGSGELFF
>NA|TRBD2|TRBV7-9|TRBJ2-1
TGTGCCAGCAGCGGGGAGCGGGGGCGCTCCTACAATGAGCAGTTCTTC
CASSGERGRSYNEQFF
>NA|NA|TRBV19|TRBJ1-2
TGTGCCAGTAGCATTCGGACAGCCGTTCCCTTTAGAGGCTACACCTTC
CASSIRTAVPFRGYTF
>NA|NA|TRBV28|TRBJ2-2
TGTGCCAGCAGTCGGCCCCCCCTGAACACCGGGGAGCTGTTTTTT
CASSRPPLNTGELFF
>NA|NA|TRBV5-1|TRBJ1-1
TGCGCCAGCAGCTTGTTTCAGAAGGGGACTGAAGCTTTCTTT
CASSLFQKGTEAFF
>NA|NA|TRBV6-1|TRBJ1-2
TGTGCCAGCAGGGATGACAGGCCGGGTGGCTACACCTTC
CASRDDRPGGYTF